This T cell receptor beta chain is drawn from a study of CDR3 diversity in severe acne. TCRdb re-called the PCR reads through MiXCR, storing one row per CDR3 protein. Of about 90,000 distinct CDR3 sequences in the sample, around 54% were seen once. Germline lookup yields CDR1 MNHEY and CDR2 SVGAGI. The germline V and J ends were trimmed by 5 bases and 6 bases, with 20 bases remaining between them. This CDR3 region has 15 residues. The chain couples TRBV6-5 to TRBJ2-7; D is perhaps TRBD1 (6 bases). This clonotype originated in a male donor with severe acne vulgaris. What was sequenced was blood. CDR3 sequence (DNA): TGTGCCAGCAGTGAATCTATACAGGGCTCGGCCGAGCAGTACTTC. This gives the protein CASSESIQGSAEQYF.